What follows are 31 T cell receptor beta chains derived from one specimen sequenced in a study of neurological immune-mediated disorders. In TCRdb, the 5' RACE reads were re-called with MiXCR into one record per CDR3 protein. The sample holds approximately 90,000 distinct CDR3 sequences, roughly 4% seen once. Sequencing was carried out using PBMCs. The receptors derive from a woman aged 18-29 years with multiple sclerosis.

The table lists this clonotype with many counts. V and J are TRBV6-6 and TRBJ1-5; unclear D gene. V was cut by 4 bases and J by 7 bases, with 11 bases left in between. The CDR3 has 13 amino acids. The germline V gene encodes CDR1 MNHNY and CDR2 SVGAGI (reference sequence). In DNA, the CDR3 is TGTGCCAGCAGTTCCTCATATAACCAGCCCCAGCATTTT. This sequence encodes CASSSSYNQPQHF.

This clonotype has at least ten counts. The CDR3 DNA follows: TGCAGTGCTAGAGATCCGGGTTTAGCGGGAGGGGGGTACTTC. This sequence encodes CSARDPGLAGGGYF. The V gene is TRBV20-1, the J gene TRBJ2-7; TRBD2 aligns across 11 bases. CDR3 length: 14 residues. J was trimmed by 12 bases and V by 0 bases; bases with no gene match: 10. Germline assignment: CDR1 DFQATT and CDR2 SNEGSKA (reference sequence).

On this clonotype: Just one base apart from a much larger clone, this may be a read error. The chain has TRBV3-1 and TRBJ2-1; D possibly uses TRBD1 or TRBD2 (5 bases each). Germline CDR1 is LGHDT and CDR2 is YNNKEL (reference sequence). The CDR3 spans 16 residues. CDR3 residues: CASSPRGGEFYNAQFF. The CDR3 DNA sequence: TGTGCCAGCAGCCCTCGTGGGGGTGAGTTCTACAATGCGCAGTTCTTC.

This clonotype showed up many times. The J gene is TRBJ2-3, the V gene TRBV10-3, with D possibly matching TRBD1 (6 bases). V was trimmed by 2 bases and J by 4 bases, leaving 25 bases between them. Germline V gives CDR1 ENHRY, CDR2 SYGVKD. The CDR3 is 19 residues long. The CDR3 DNA sequence: TGTGCCATCAGTGAGGTCGTGGGAGACAGGCTACGACGCGCAGATACGCAGTATTTT. This codes for CAISEVVGDRLRRADTQYF.

In this sample, this clonotype turned up many times. This rearrangement joins TRBV7-9 to TRBJ2-1; TRBD2 agrees at 8 bases. CDR3 length equals 17 residues. In germline, CDR1 is SEHNR, CDR2 FQNEAQ (reference sequence). Trimming removed 5 bases from V and 0 bases from J; junction bases left unmatched: 9. The DNA of the CDR3 is TGTGCCAGCAGCCCAAAGATCAGCGGGAGCTCCTACAATGAGCAGTTCTTC. Protein sequence: CASSPKISGSSYNEQFF.

This clonotype was seen more than once but under ten times. The chain joins TRBV5-1 to TRBJ2-1; TRBD1 agrees at 8 bases. V trimming: 4 bases; J trimming: 7 bases; junction bases outside the gene matches: 7. CDR1 and CDR2 (germline): SGHRS, YFSETQ. The CDR3 totals 14 residues. CDR3 loop: CASSPDRAGNEQFF. DNA for the CDR3: TGCGCCAGCAGCCCGGACAGGGCAGGGAATGAGCAGTTCTTC. The full variable domain, in which reference TRBV5-1 and TRBJ2-1 provide the parts outside the CDR3, is KAGVTQTPRYLIKTRGQQVTLSCSPISGHRSVSWYQQTPGQGLQFLFEYFSETQRNKGNFPGRFSGRQFSNSRSEMNVSTLELGDSALYLCASSPDRAGNEQFFGPGTRLTVL.

This clonotype was recorded many times. The chain couples TRBV2 to TRBJ1-1, with D possibly matching TRBD1 (5 bases). The CDR3 is 15 amino acids. Germline CDR1 reads SNHLY; CDR2 reads FYNNEI. Trimming took off 7 bases at V and 5 bases at J, with 20 bases between the two ends. CDR3 nucleotides: TGTGCCAGCACCCTAAACTGGCAGGGAGGGACTGAAGCTTTCTTT. Protein sequence: CASTLNWQGGTEAFF.

This clonotype has ten or more counts. The V gene is TRBV7-8, the J gene TRBJ2-4; 14 nucleotides match TRBD2. Germline lookup yields CDR1 SGHVS and CDR2 FQNEAQ. Trimming at V came to 5 bases and at J to 8 bases, leaving 11 bases not matched to a gene. This CDR3 spans 17 amino acids. The CDR3: CASSPWTSGRFGYIQYF. The CDR3, as DNA: TGTGCCAGCAGCCCGTGGACTAGCGGGAGGTTTGGATACATTCAGTACTTC. Full variable domain (rest looked up from reference TRBV7-8 and TRBJ2-4): GAGVSQSPRYKVAKRGQDVALRCDPISGHVSLFWYQQALGQGPEFLTYFQNEAQLDKSGLPSDRFFAERPEGSVSTLKIQRTQQEDSAVYLCASSPWTSGRFGYIQYFGAGTRLSVL.

This clonotype occurred many times. The chain carries TRBV5-1 and TRBJ2-5; 9 positions agree with TRBD1. Germline V gene sequence: CDR1 SGHRS, CDR2 YFSETQ. V shed 4 bases, J shed 1 base, and the junction held 8 bases outside the gene matches. The CDR3 consists of 16 residues. The CDR3 here is CASSERNRGPQETQYF. The DNA for the CDR3 is TGCGCCAGCAGCGAAAGGAACAGGGGGCCCCAAGAGACCCAGTACTTC.

This chain uses TRBV4-1 with TRBJ2-7; D is undetermined. The CDR3 length is 14 residues. The germline gives CDR1 MGHRA, CDR2 YSYEKL. Trimming took off 4 bases at V and 1 base at J, with 11 bases between the two ends. The CDR3 DNA follows: TGCGCCAGCAGCCTACACGACGGATCCTACGAGCAGTACTTC. Translated: CASSLHDGSYEQYF.

This clonotype was picked up many times. V and J are TRBV4-1 and TRBJ2-4; no clear D. The CDR3 is 14 residues long. Germline CDR1 is MGHRA and CDR2 is YSYEKL. V dropped 1 base and J dropped 5 bases, with 9 bases sitting between them. The CDR3 protein is CASSQVGDENIQYF. CDR3 DNA sequence: TGCGCCAGCAGCCAAGTTGGCGACGAAAACATTCAGTACTTC.

This clonotype showed up many times. The rearrangement uses TRBV6-2 or TRBV6-3 and TRBJ2-1, with TRBD2 matching over 11 bases. This CDR3 is built from 16 residues. Trimming removed 7 bases from V and 6 bases from J; junction bases left unmatched: 11. Germline loops: CDR1 MNHEY, CDR2 SVGEGT. CDR3 loop: CASKVPGTSGRNEQFF. CDR3 nucleotide sequence: TGTGCCAGCAAGGTACCCGGGACTAGCGGCCGCAATGAGCAGTTCTTC.

Ten or more counts support this clonotype. The chain recombines TRBV28 with TRBJ2-5, with D possibly TRBD2 on 5 matching bases. Trimming cost V 2 bases and J 3 bases, with 7 bases left between them. The germline V gene has CDR1 MDHEN and CDR2 SYDVKM. The CDR3 is made up of 13 amino acids. CDR3 region: CASSLKAEETQYF. The CDR3 nucleotides are TGTGCCAGCAGTTTAAAAGCGGAAGAGACCCAGTACTTC.

V and J are TRBV20-1 and TRBJ2-1; D unresolved. The V end lost 0 bases, the J end lost 7 bases, and 16 bases lay between the germline ends. CDR1 and CDR2 from the germline V gene are DFQATT and SNEGSKA (reference sequence). CDR3 length equals 15 residues. The CDR3 here is CSARDPSAKGNEQFF. The CDR3 nucleotides are TGCAGTGCTAGAGATCCGAGCGCGAAAGGAAATGAGCAGTTCTTC.

This clonotype showed up many times. The gene calls are TRBV19 and TRBJ2-1; 9 bases line up with TRBD2. Germline CDR1 is LNHDA and CDR2 is SQIVND (reference sequence). V trimming: 4 bases; J trimming: 4 bases; junction bases outside the gene matches: 11. The CDR3 sequence is 17 residues long. CDR3 residues: CASSKGGSSGRYNEQFF. In nucleotides, the CDR3 is TGTGCCAGTAGTAAAGGGGGTTCAAGCGGGAGGTACAATGAGCAGTTCTTC.

Many counts were recorded for this clonotype. The gene calls are TRBV7-9 and TRBJ2-4; 8 bases are a match to TRBD1. The CDR3 length is 16 residues. Germline loops: CDR1 SEHNR, CDR2 FQNEAQ (reference sequence). V was pared by 5 bases and J by 0 bases, with 6 bases of the junction left unmatched. The CDR3 DNA is TGTGCCAGCAGCCCCGGGACAGGCCCAGCCAAAAACATTCAGTACTTC. This codes for CASSPGTGPAKNIQYF.

This clonotype was counted ten times or more. V usage is TRBV10-3 and J usage is TRBJ1-3, with D possibly being TRBD1 (6 bases). Germline CDR1 reads ENHRY; CDR2 reads SYGVKD. CDR3 length: 17 residues. Trimming removed 2 bases from V and 12 bases from J, with 26 bases in between. DNA for the CDR3: TGTGCCATCAGTGAGGAGGAGGGGGTCCTCCTTGGAAAAAACATATATTTT. It codes for CAISEEEGVLLGKNIYF.

This clonotype was found a few times. The chain has TRBV5-1 and TRBJ2-7; D perhaps matches TRBD1 (6 bases). Germline values: CDR1 SGHRS, CDR2 YFSETQ. Between the trimmed V and J ends, which lost 4 bases and 6 bases, there was a span of 11 bases. The CDR3 contains 12 residues. The CDR3 region is CASSPAQGEQYF. The DNA of the CDR3 is TGCGCCAGCAGCCCAGCACAGGGCGAGCAGTACTTC.

This clonotype was counted at least ten times. V gene TRBV7-2 combines with J gene TRBJ2-3; TRBD2 matches at 11 bases. CDR1 and CDR2 from the germline V gene are SGHTA and FQGNSA. The junction had 3 bases not matched to a gene; V was cut back by 1 base and J by 3 bases. The CDR3 sequence is 16 residues long. The CDR3 nucleotides are TGTGCCAGCAGCTTAGGACTAGCGGGACGTACAGATACGCAGTATTTT. Translation: CASSLGLAGRTDTQYF.

Ten or more counts support this clonotype. The CDR3 DNA is TGTGCCAGCAGCCACCCCTACGGAGATACGCAGTATTTT. It is translated as CASSHPYGDTQYF. The chain joins TRBV28 to TRBJ2-3; D uncertain. The V end was cut by 6 bases, the J end by 5 bases, with 12 bases between. Germline CDR1 is MDHEN and CDR2 is SYDVKM. This CDR3 has 13 amino acids.

The genes are TRBV7-6 and TRBJ2-7; 8 bases match TRBD1. V was clipped by 2 bases and J by 7 bases; unmatched bases: 13. CDR3 size: 16 residues. CDR1 SGHVS and CDR2 FNYEAQ come from the germline V gene. CDR3 nucleotide sequence: TGTGCCAGCAGCTTATCCCCCCGGACAGGGATCGAAGAGCAGTACTTC. Translation gives CASSLSPRTGIEEQYF.

This clonotype was picked up many times. This chain connects TRBV5-1 to TRBJ1-4, with TRBD1 identical over 9 bases. Per the germline V gene, CDR1 is SGHRS and CDR2 is YFSETQ. CDR3 length: 14 residues. After removal of 6 bases from V and 4 bases from J, the junction contained 4 bases not matched to a gene. The DNA of the CDR3 is TGCGCCAGCACCCCGGGACAGGGTAATGAAAAACTGTTTTTT. As protein: CASTPGQGNEKLFF.

There are many counts of this clonotype. J is TRBJ1-1 and V is TRBV12-3 or TRBV12-4; 8 nucleotides align to TRBD1. V lost 5 bases and J lost 0; bases outside the gene matches: 14. The CDR3 extends over 18 amino acids. CDR3: CASSQDRGGGPMNTEAFF. As DNA, the CDR3 is TGTGCCAGCAGTCAAGACAGGGGAGGGGGACCGATGAACACTGAAGCTTTCTTT.

This clonotype has a count of ten or more. The chain carries TRBV5-1 and TRBJ2-7; D call uncertain. This CDR3 is 14 amino acids long. Germline-derived CDR1 and CDR2 are SGHRS and YFSETQ. The germline V and J ends were trimmed by 3 bases and 4 bases, with 14 bases remaining between them. As DNA, the CDR3 is TGCGCCAGCAGCTATGGACGTGGGAAGTACGAGCAGTACTTC. Its translation: CASSYGRGKYEQYF.

This clonotype was seen at least ten times. This chain joins TRBV20-1 and TRBJ2-2; 7 nucleotides align to TRBD1. Germline loops: CDR1 DFQATT, CDR2 SNEGSKA (reference sequence). This CDR3 is 14 amino acids long. The V and J ends lost 6 bases and 0 bases, in that order; junction bases with no gene match: 4. CDR3: CSAKTGTNTGELFF. Here the CDR3 DNA reads TGCAGTGCCAAGACAGGGACGAACACCGGGGAGCTGTTTTTT.

This clonotype was observed many times. The chain recombines TRBV20-1 with TRBJ1-6; the D gene is possibly TRBD1 (5 bases). Per germline, CDR1 DFQATT and CDR2 SNEGSKA (reference sequence). V was shortened by 6 bases and J by 2 bases, with 23 bases between the two germline ends. The length of the CDR3 is 18 residues. Here the CDR3 reads CSAPGTEGIHPYNSPLHF. The CDR3 DNA reads TGCAGTGCACCCGGGACCGAAGGGATTCACCCCTATAATTCACCCCTCCACTTT.

In this sample, this clonotype turned up many times. This rearrangement joins TRBV20-1 to TRBJ1-5; D perhaps matches TRBD1 (5 bases). The CDR3 runs to 15 residues. The V gene lost 6 bases and the J gene lost 3 bases, with 18 bases spanning the gap. CDR1 and CDR2 (germline): DFQATT, SNEGSKA (reference sequence). CDR3 amino acids: CSAATARDLNQPQHF. The CDR3 DNA is TGCAGTGCCGCAACAGCTCGGGACCTCAATCAGCCCCAGCATTTT.

In its sample, this clonotype was seen many times. V is TRBV5-8 and J is TRBJ1-6, with D possibly being TRBD1 (5 bases). V lost 5 bases and J 7 bases, leaving 22 bases between the germline ends. Germline assignment: CDR1 SGHTS and CDR2 YDEGEE. This CDR3 comprises 17 residues. For the CDR3, the DNA is TGTGCCAGCAGAAACGAAGGTGGCCAGGGAATCAATTCACCCCTCCACTTT. Protein product: CASRNEGGQGINSPLHF.

This clonotype was seen only a few times. J is TRBJ2-1 and V is TRBV19; 7 bases map to TRBD1. Germline-derived CDR1 and CDR2 are LNHDA and SQIVND (reference sequence). This CDR3 has 13 residues. Trimming at V came to 4 bases and at J to 7 bases, leaving 4 bases not matched to a gene. The CDR3 sequence: CASSTHRGNEQFF. Here the CDR3 DNA reads TGTGCCAGTAGTACACACAGGGGAAATGAGCAGTTCTTC. Supplemented by reference TRBV19 and TRBJ2-1, the full variable domain reads DGGITQSPKYLFRKEGQNVTLSCEQNLNHDAMYWYRQDPGQGLRLIYYSQIVNDFQKGDIAEGYSVSREKKESFPLTVTSAQKNPTAFYLCASSTHRGNEQFFGPGTRLTVL.

The chain joins TRBV10-3 to TRBJ1-2, with 9 bases identical to TRBD1. The germline CDR1 and CDR2 sequences are ENHRY and SYGVKD. The CDR3 runs 15 residues. Trimming removed 5 bases from V and 0 bases from J; junction bases left unmatched: 4. The CDR3 sequence is CAISTTGGPNYGYTF. The CDR3 DNA is TGTGCCATCAGTACCACAGGGGGCCCTAACTATGGCTACACCTTC.

This clonotype was seen ten or more times. The genes are TRBV7-2 and TRBJ2-3, with D unclear. Germline V gives CDR1 SGHTA, CDR2 FQGNSA. The CDR3 extends over 15 amino acids. V lost 5 bases to trimming and J lost 1 base, with 13 bases between them. CDR3 amino acids: CASSQPGSRTDTQYF. CDR3 nucleotide sequence: TGTGCCAGCAGCCAACCCGGCTCTCGCACAGATACGCAGTATTTT. Complete variable domain (other parts from reference TRBV7-2 and TRBJ2-3): GAGVSQSPSNKVTEKGKDVELRCDPISGHTALYWYRQSLGQGLEFLIYFQGNSAPDKSGLPSDRFSAERTGGSVSTLTIQRTQQEDSAVYLCASSQPGSRTDTQYFGPGTRLTVL.